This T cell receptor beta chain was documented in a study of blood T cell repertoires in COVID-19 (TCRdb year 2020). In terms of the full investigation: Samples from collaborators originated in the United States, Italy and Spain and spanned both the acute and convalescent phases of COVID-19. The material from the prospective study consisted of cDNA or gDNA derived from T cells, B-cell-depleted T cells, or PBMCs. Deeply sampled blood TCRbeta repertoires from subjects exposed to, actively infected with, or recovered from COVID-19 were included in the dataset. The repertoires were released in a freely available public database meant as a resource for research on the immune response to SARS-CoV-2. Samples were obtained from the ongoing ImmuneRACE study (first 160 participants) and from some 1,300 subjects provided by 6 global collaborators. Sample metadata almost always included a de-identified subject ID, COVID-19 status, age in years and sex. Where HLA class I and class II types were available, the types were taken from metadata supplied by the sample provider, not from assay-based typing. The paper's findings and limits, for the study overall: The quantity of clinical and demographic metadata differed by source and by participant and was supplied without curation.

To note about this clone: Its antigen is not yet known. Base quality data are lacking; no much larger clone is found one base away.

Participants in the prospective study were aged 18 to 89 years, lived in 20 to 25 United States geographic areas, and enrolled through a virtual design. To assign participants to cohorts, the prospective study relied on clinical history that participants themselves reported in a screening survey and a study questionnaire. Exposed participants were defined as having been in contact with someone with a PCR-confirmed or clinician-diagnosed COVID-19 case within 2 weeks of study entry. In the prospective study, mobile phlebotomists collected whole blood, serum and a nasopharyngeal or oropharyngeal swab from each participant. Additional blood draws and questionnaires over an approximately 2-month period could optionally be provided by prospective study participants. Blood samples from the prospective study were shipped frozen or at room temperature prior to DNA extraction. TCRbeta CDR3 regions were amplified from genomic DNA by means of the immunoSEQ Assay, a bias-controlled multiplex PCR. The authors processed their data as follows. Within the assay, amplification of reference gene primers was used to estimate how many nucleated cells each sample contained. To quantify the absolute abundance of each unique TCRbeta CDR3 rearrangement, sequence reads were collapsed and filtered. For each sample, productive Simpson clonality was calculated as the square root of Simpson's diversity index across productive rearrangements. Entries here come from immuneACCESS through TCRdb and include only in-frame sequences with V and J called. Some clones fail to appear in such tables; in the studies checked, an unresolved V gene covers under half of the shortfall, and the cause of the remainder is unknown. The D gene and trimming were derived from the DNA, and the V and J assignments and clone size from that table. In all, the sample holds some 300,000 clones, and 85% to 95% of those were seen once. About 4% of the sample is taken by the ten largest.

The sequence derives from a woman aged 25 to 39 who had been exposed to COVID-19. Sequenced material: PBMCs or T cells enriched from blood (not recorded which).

CDR3 protein: CASSEGRLNTEAFF. The DNA sequence is TGTGCCAGCAGTGAGGGTAGGTTGAACACTGAAGCTTTCTTT. This chain joins TRBV7-9 to TRBJ1-1, with the D gene too uncertain to name. CDR1 and CDR2 were assigned from the germline V gene (reference sequence) as SEHNR and FQNEAQ. V was cut back by 6 bases and J by 0 bases, leaving a gap of 11 bases between them. Spanning cysteine to phenylalanine, the CDR3 consists of 14 amino acids. The kept DNA is CDR3 alone, 42 bases in frame from the first base.